The 8 T cell receptor beta chains below all came from one sample that was sequenced in a study of blood T cell repertoires in COVID-19. Sequenced by immunoSEQ multiplex PCR; TCRdb stores in-frame clones only, minus some. This sample yields fewer than 200,000 clones, of which roughly nine tenths are seen a single time; under 2% belongs to the top ten. What was sequenced was peripheral blood. These receptors came from a man in his late teens or twenties who had recovered from COVID-19.

The genes are TRBV29-1 and TRBJ1-2; no definite D call. Germline V gives CDR1 SQVTM, CDR2 ANQGSEA. V lost 0 bases to trimming and J lost 7 bases, with 6 bases between them. This CDR3 has 11 amino acids. CDR3 residues: CSVEDPSGYTF. Here the CDR3 DNA reads TGCAGCGTTGAAGATCCCAGTGGCTACACCTTC. The entire variable domain, with the rest obtained from reference TRBV29-1 and TRBJ1-2, is as follows: SAVISQKPSRDICQRGTSLTIQCQVDSQVTMMFWYRQQPGQSLTLIATANQGSEATYESGFVIDKFPISRPNLTFSTLTVSNMSPEDSSIYLCSVEDPSGYTFGSGTRLTVV.

This chain connects TRBV7-8 to TRBJ2-7; a possible D gene is TRBD1 (6 bases). V lost 3 bases, J lost 3 bases, and 18 bases lay in between. Germline values: CDR1 SGHVS, CDR2 FQNEAQ. This CDR3 has 16 amino acids. The CDR3 protein is CASSFNSQGAGYEQYF. The CDR3 coding sequence is TGTGCCAGCAGCTTTAATTCACAGGGTGCAGGCTACGAGCAGTACTTC.

This CDR3 reads CASSLDRWASPYTDTQYF. CDR3 DNA: TGTGCCAGCAGCTTAGACCGGTGGGCTAGCCCATACACAGATACGCAGTATTTT. The chain combines TRBV11-2 with TRBJ2-3; a possible D gene is TRBD2 (5 bases). V was clipped by 0 bases and J by 2 bases, with 18 bases between them. This CDR3 is built from 18 residues. Germline CDR1 SGHAT, CDR2 FQNNGV.

The V gene is TRBV10-3, the J gene TRBJ2-5; a possible D gene is TRBD2 (6 bases). The V gene's germline CDR1 is ENHRY and CDR2 SYGVKD. The length of the CDR3 is 12 residues. With 10 bases removed from V and 5 bases from J, the gap between germline ends came to 14 bases. The CDR3 spells CATAGNGETQYF. In nucleotides, the CDR3 is TGTGCCACGGCGGGGAATGGGGAGACCCAGTACTTC.

CDR3 sequence: CASSQGLGDRVFF. The CDR3 nucleotides read TGCGCCAGCAGCCAGGGCCTAGGGGATCGGGTGTTTTTT. V usage is TRBV4-1 and J usage is TRBJ1-4, with D perhaps matching TRBD1 (5 bases). The CDR3 extends over 13 amino acids. V dropped 3 bases and J dropped 15 bases, with 17 bases sitting between them. Germline CDR1 and CDR2: MGHRA and YSYEKL.

The rearrangement joins TRBV18 to TRBJ2-3; 13 bases fit TRBD2. J gave up 5 bases and V 3 bases, and 2 bases lay outside the gene matches. There are 15 residues in the CDR3. Germline-derived CDR1 and CDR2 are KGHSH and LQKENI. The CDR3 nucleotides read TGTGCCAGCTCACCGGGACTAGCGGGATTAGATACGCAGTATTTT. Protein: CASSPGLAGLDTQYF.

The chain carries TRBV6-5 and TRBJ1-1; D uncertain. The CDR3 consists of 14 residues. Germline CDR1 and CDR2: MNHEY and SVGAGI. This CDR3 is CATMSGPGVTEAFF. The DNA of the CDR3 is TGTGCGACTATGTCCGGACCTGGAGTTACTGAAGCTTTCTTT.

The gene calls are TRBV14 and TRBJ1-4; TRBD1 might be the D (6 bases). Germline values: CDR1 SGHDN, CDR2 FVKESK. The CDR3 has 16 residues. V shed 2 bases and J shed 4 bases, with 14 bases lying between them. CDR3 bases: TGTGCCAGCAGCCAAAGCCCGGGACACCTTAATGAAAAACTGTTTTTT. Translated: CASSQSPGHLNEKLFF.